This T cell receptor beta chain was sequenced for a study of blood T cell repertoires in COVID-19. For the study at large: COVID-19 samples collected from the United States, Italy and Spain covered acute and convalescent phases. Sample material is recorded as cDNA or gDNA derived from T cells, B-cell-depleted T cells, or PBMCs.

Per the original data handling: Amplification with reference gene primers provided the estimates of nucleated cell counts. Sequenced by immunoSEQ multiplex PCR; TCRdb stores in-frame clones only, minus some. V and J calls and clone size follow that table, whereas D and trimming were derived from the DNA. The table includes some 150,000 clones, approximately 84% detected once. The sequence was collected from a woman aged 55-75 years with acute or convalescent COVID-19. What was sequenced was peripheral blood.

Written as DNA, the CDR3 is TGCGCCAGCAGCCACAGGGTCGGAGACTATGGCTACACCTTC. Its translation is CASSHRVGDYGYTF. The V gene is TRBV4-1, the J gene TRBJ1-2; the D gene is possibly TRBD1 (5 bases). The germline gives CDR1 MGHRA, CDR2 YSYEKL. The length of the CDR3 is 14 residues. The germline V and J ends were trimmed by 3 bases and 3 bases, with 11 bases remaining between them.